This TCR beta chain was identified during a study of cytomegalovirus exposure and HLA in healthy donors. At the level of the study: Among fewer than 500 genotyped donors, around 81% fell in the Caucasian-associated ancestry cluster.

The primer mix had 60 Vbeta and 13 Jbeta primers. This table comes from immunoSEQ multiplex PCR, and its TCRdb copy is limited to in-frame clones, with some not included. This sample has 90,000 to 150,000 clones; less than 65% occur once, and the top ten carry 9% to 10%. CDR3 length: 13 residues. Notes on the study in general: Accounts indicate the classifier identified cytomegalovirus status with strong specificity and sensitivity. Presence/absence analyses assumed roughly uniform sequencing depth across donors. With later analysis, a missense DCLRE1C variant became linked to TCR beta V- and J-gene trimming.

With regard to this clone: Its antigen is as yet unknown.

The clonotype was recovered from a man aged 35 to 55 in good health and CMV-seropositive. V gene TRBV21-1 combines with J gene TRBJ1-4; TRBD1, the table's D call, lacks a check against the DNA. TRBV21-1 is a known pseudogene. The sample consisted of PBMCs. The CDR3 DNA reads TGTGCCAGCAGAGGGGTAACTAATGAAAAACTGTTTTTT. Translation: CASRGVTNEKLFF.